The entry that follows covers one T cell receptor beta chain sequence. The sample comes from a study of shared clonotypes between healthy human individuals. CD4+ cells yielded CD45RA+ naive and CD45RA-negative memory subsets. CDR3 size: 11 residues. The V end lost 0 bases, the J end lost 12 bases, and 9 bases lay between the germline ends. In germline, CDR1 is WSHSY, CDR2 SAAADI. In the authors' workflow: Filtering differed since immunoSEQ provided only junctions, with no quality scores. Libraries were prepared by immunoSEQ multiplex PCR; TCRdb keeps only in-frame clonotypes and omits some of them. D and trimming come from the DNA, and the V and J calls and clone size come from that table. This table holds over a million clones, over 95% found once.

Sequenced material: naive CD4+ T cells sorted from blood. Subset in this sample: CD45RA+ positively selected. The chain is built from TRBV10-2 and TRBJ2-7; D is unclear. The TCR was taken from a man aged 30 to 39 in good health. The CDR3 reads CASSESGGPYF. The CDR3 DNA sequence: TGCGCCAGCAGTGAGTCAGGTGGCCCGTACTTC.